In this sample, the clone carrying this T cell receptor (beta chain) turned up a few times. The CDR3 is made up of 14 amino acids. The J segment lost 4 bases and the V segment lost 8 bases, leaving 10 bases of the junction unmatched. Germline lookup yields CDR1 MRHNA and CDR2 SNTAGT. The TCRbeta library incorporated unique molecular identifiers. TCRdb reprocessed the PCR reads with MiXCR, giving one entry per CDR3 protein. The table has fewer than 450,000 distinct CDR3 sequences, 15% to 20% seen once. These data are taken from a study of T-cell reconstitution after alpha-beta-depleted transplantation in children.

The specimen comprised PBMCs, mostly from graft donor cells, sampled 360 days after TCRalphabeta/CD19-depleted stem cell transplant. The rearrangement uses TRBV6-4 and TRBJ1-1, with 7 bases identical to TRBD1. The origin of this receptor is a male patient aged 2-15 years who had a stem cell transplant for acute lymphoblastic leukemia, so the T cells may come from the graft donor. CDR3 sequence: CASLAIRQGTEAFF. CDR3 in DNA: TGTGCCAGCCTAGCCATTCGACAGGGCACTGAAGCTTTCTTT.